This entry is about one T cell receptor (beta chain). Its antigen is still unknown. This specimen comes from a study of early T cells in non-severe SARS-CoV-2 infection. In the study overall: Chains were not paired, and sequencing was done on bulk RNA from unsorted whole blood.

Unique molecular identifiers were affixed to single, distinct cDNA molecules. TCRdb itself ran the 5' RACE reads through MiXCR, one entry per CDR3 protein. In the table there are about 64,000 distinct CDR3 sequences, 11% of which are singletons. Study-level points and caveats: Private and CD4 specificities were missed by VDJdb matching, skewed to anti-spike CD8.

CDR3 length: 14 residues. Germline CDR1 and CDR2: MDHEN and SYDVKM. V dropped 3 bases and J dropped 3 bases, with 10 bases sitting between them. J is TRBJ2-3 and V is TRBV28, with D perhaps TRBD1 or TRBD2 (6 bases each). The specimen was whole blood, collected at baseline. The receptor was derived from an adult who was a healthcare worker with PCR-confirmed SARS-CoV-2 infection or an uninfected control (not recorded which). Here the CDR3 reads CASSLRGVTDTQYF. The CDR3 coding sequence is TGTGCCAGCAGTTTGAGGGGGGTTACAGATACGCAGTATTTT.